The 27 T cell receptor beta chains given below trace back to one sample, sequenced in a study of blood T cells in healthy people across ages (dated by TCRdb to between 2015 and 2016). The library was produced with 5' RACE. The sequencer was an Illumina HiSeq 2500. A second PCR of roughly 7 to 11 cycles was performed with a sample-barcoded 5' primer and a J-beta primer mix. The public reads were run again by TCRdb, first through fastp at Q25 and then through MiXCR, and only productive beta chains were kept. Merged by CDR3 protein, the rows form single entries marked with the most common genes and DNA. In all, the sample holds roughly 800,000 distinct CDR3 sequences, and about 55% of those were seen once. The ten most abundant clones make up around 41% of the sample. The sequenced sample consisted of blood. These receptors were obtained from a man aged 80 or over in good health.

The chain recombines TRBV24-1 with TRBJ2-2; 9 nucleotides match TRBD1. Germline values: CDR1 KGHDR, CDR2 SFDVKD. The CDR3 length is 17 residues. Germline trimming cut 3 bases from V and 4 bases from J; bases unmatched to any gene: 8. The CDR3 reads CATSDEADRGGTGELFF. The CDR3 region has the DNA TGTGCCACCAGTGATGAGGCGGACAGGGGAGGCACCGGGGAGCTGTTTTTT.

The chain carries TRBV5-1 and TRBJ1-5, with D tentatively TRBD1 (5 bases). With 5 bases removed from V and 5 bases from J, the gap between germline ends came to 11 bases. There are 13 residues in the CDR3. The germline CDR1 and CDR2 sequences are SGHRS and YFSETQ. CDR3 nucleotides: TGCGCCAGCAGAGAGGGGCTGGATCAGCCCCAGCATTTT. The encoded protein is CASREGLDQPQHF.

This clonotype has a handful of counts. The V call is TRBV20-1, the J call TRBJ2-1, with 8 nucleotides matching TRBD2. The ends lost 1 base at V and 0 bases at J; junction bases unmatched: 5. This CDR3 has 16 amino acids. Germline V gene sequence: CDR1 DFQATT, CDR2 SNEGSKA (reference sequence). The CDR3: CSARVSSGSSYNEQFF. DNA of the CDR3: TGCAGTGCTAGAGTGTCCAGCGGGAGCTCCTACAATGAGCAGTTCTTC.

The chain links TRBV5-4 to TRBJ2-1, with D perhaps matching TRBD2 (6 bases). Trimming pared 5 bases from V and 7 bases from J, leaving 22 bases between. CDR1 SGHNT and CDR2 YYREEE come from the germline V gene (reference sequence). This CDR3 has 16 amino acids. The CDR3 DNA reads TGTGCCAGCAGGGACCCCGGGGGAGTTGGGGTTAATGAGCAGTTCTTC. This encodes CASRDPGGVGVNEQFF. Complete variable domain (other parts from reference TRBV5-4 and TRBJ2-1): ETGVTQSPTHLIKTRGQQVTLRCSSQSGHNTVSWYQQALGQGPQFIFQYYREEENGRGNFPPRFSGLQFPNYSSELNVNALELDDSALYLCASRDPGGVGVNEQFFGPGTRLTVL.

This clonotype was detected ten times or more. This rearrangement joins TRBV9 to TRBJ2-5; 7 positions match TRBD1. Trimming removed 4 bases from V and 0 bases from J; junction bases left unmatched: 6. Germline V gene lookup returns CDR1 SGDLS and CDR2 YYNGEE. The CDR3 is 15 residues long. CDR3 residues: CASSTRQGNQETQYF. The CDR3 DNA reads as TGTGCCAGCAGCACTAGACAGGGAAACCAAGAGACCCAGTACTTC.

The chain has TRBV20-1 and TRBJ2-2; 7 nucleotides line up with TRBD1. V was pared by 2 bases and J by 1 base, with 1 base of the junction left unmatched. This CDR3 is 14 amino acids long. CDR1 and CDR2 (germline): DFQATT, SNEGSKA (reference sequence). Here the CDR3 reads CSARWTGNTGELFF. CDR3 coding DNA: TGCAGTGCTAGATGGACAGGGAACACCGGGGAGCTGTTTTTT.

This chain links TRBV5-1 with TRBJ1-2; TRBD1 aligns across 11 bases. The CDR3 spans 15 residues. Germline CDR1 and CDR2: SGHRS and YFSETQ. V trimming: 3 bases; J trimming: 8 bases; junction bases outside the gene matches: 9. The chain's CDR3 is CASSSGTGGSEGYTF. For the CDR3, the DNA is TGCGCCAGCAGCTCCGGGACAGGGGGGTCGGAAGGCTACACCTTC. Supplemented by reference TRBV5-1 and TRBJ1-2, the full variable domain reads KAGVTQTPRYLIKTRGQQVTLSCSPISGHRSVSWYQQTPGQGLQFLFEYFSETQRNKGNFPGRFSGRQFSNSRSEMNVSTLELGDSALYLCASSSGTGGSEGYTFGSGTRLTVV.

The CDR3 bases are TGTGCCAGCAGCCCCCGGTCGCGGGAGTTCACAGATACGCAGTATTTT. Amino acids: CASSPRSREFTDTQYF. This chain uses TRBV4-2 with TRBJ2-3; 7 bases agree with TRBD2. V lost 4 bases, J lost 2 bases, and 9 bases stayed unmatched. CDR1 LGHNA and CDR2 YNFKEQ come from the germline V gene. This CDR3 is built from 16 residues.

The chain links TRBV25-1 to TRBJ1-4, with D possibly matching TRBD1 (5 bases). In germline, CDR1 is MGHDK, CDR2 SYGVNS. V was cut by 1 base and J by 0 bases, with 9 bases left in between. The CDR3 consists of 16 residues. CDR3 amino acids: CASSEWGVATNEKLFF. Written as DNA, the CDR3 is TGTGCCAGCAGTGAATGGGGGGTCGCAACTAATGAAAAACTGTTTTTT.

This clonotype came up a few times. The V gene is TRBV20-1, the J gene TRBJ2-3; 7 bases align to TRBD2. The CDR3 totals 16 residues. V trimming: 0 bases; J trimming: 0 bases; junction bases outside the gene matches: 6. The germline CDR1 and CDR2 sequences are DFQATT and SNEGSKA (reference sequence). As DNA, the CDR3 is TGCAGTGCTAGAGATCGTCAGCGGGAAAGCACAGATACGCAGTATTTT. This translates into CSARDRQRESTDTQYF.

This clonotype was counted between two and nine times. The chain combines TRBV5-1 with TRBJ2-1; D not certain. Germline V CDR1 and CDR2: SGHRS, YFSETQ. V lost 7 bases, J lost 0 bases, and 11 bases lay in between. The CDR3 length is 14 residues. The CDR3 sequence is CASQTDPSYNEQFF. DNA of the CDR3: TGCGCCAGCCAAACTGACCCCTCCTACAATGAGCAGTTCTTC. Together with reference TRBV5-1 and TRBJ2-1, the CDR3 gives the full variable domain: KAGVTQTPRYLIKTRGQQVTLSCSPISGHRSVSWYQQTPGQGLQFLFEYFSETQRNKGNFPGRFSGRQFSNSRSEMNVSTLELGDSALYLCASQTDPSYNEQFFGPGTRLTVL.

This clonotype was seen a handful of times. V gene TRBV4-1 combines with J gene TRBJ2-1; the D gene is possibly TRBD2 (6 bases). V was cut by 2 bases and J by 9 bases, with 11 bases left in between. The CDR3 totals 13 residues. CDR1 and CDR2 from the germline V gene are MGHRA and YSYEKL. The CDR3 here is CASSQPTSPEQFF. Written as DNA, the CDR3 is TGCGCCAGCAGCCAACCGACTAGTCCTGAGCAGTTCTTC.

With regard to this clonotype: Its ends do not fully match the called genes, so a read error is possible. V usage is TRBV19 and J usage is TRBJ2-5; D unresolved. Germline CDR1 reads LNHDA; CDR2 reads SQIVND (reference sequence). The CDR3 has 14 residues. Written as DNA, the CDR3 is TGTGCCAGTAGTATCGGACGACTTCAAGGGACCCAGTACTTC. This gives the protein CASSIGRLQGTQYF.

The chain uses TRBV6-5 and TRBJ2-7; 9 nucleotides agree with TRBD2. This CDR3 spans 14 amino acids. V lost 5 bases to trimming and J lost 3 bases; unmatched junction nucleotides: 5. Looked up from germline, CDR1 is MNHEY and CDR2 is SVGAGI. Here the CDR3 DNA reads TGTGCCAGCAGTCCGGCGACTAGCGGCTACGAGCAGTACTTC. This encodes CASSPATSGYEQYF.

This CDR3 is CSIGRPPNYGYTF. The CDR3 DNA reads TGCAGCATTGGGAGGCCCCCTAACTATGGCTACACCTTC. The V and J genes are TRBV29-1 and TRBJ1-2; D ambiguous. V lost 8 bases and J 0 bases, leaving 13 bases between the germline ends. The CDR3 totals 13 residues. Germline V gene lookup returns CDR1 SQVTM and CDR2 ANQGSEA.

This clonotype was picked up a small number of times. The rearrangement uses TRBV12-3 or TRBV12-4 and TRBJ2-5, with 11 bases identical to TRBD2. The CDR3 totals 19 residues. The V gene end was trimmed by 5 bases and the J gene end by 4 bases; junction bases not matched to a gene: 18. This CDR3 is CASSPLGSGRGKGGETQYF. CDR3 nucleotide sequence: TGTGCCAGCAGTCCCCTGGGTAGCGGGAGGGGGAAAGGGGGAGAGACCCAGTACTTC.

The chain joins TRBV29-1 to TRBJ1-2; no clear D gene. The germline CDR1 and CDR2 sequences are SQVTM and ANQGSEA. V lost 5 bases, J lost 0 bases, and 10 bases lay in between. The CDR3 runs to 13 residues. CDR3 loop: CSVPETSNYGYTF. CDR3 in DNA: TGCAGCGTTCCAGAAACTTCTAACTATGGCTACACCTTC. Full variable domain (remainder filled in from reference TRBV29-1 and TRBJ1-2): SAVISQKPSRDICQRGTSLTIQCQVDSQVTMMFWYRQQPGQSLTLIATANQGSEATYESGFVIDKFPISRPNLTFSTLTVSNMSPEDSSIYLCSVPETSNYGYTFGSGTRLTVV.

CDR3 in DNA: TGTGCCAGCAGCCCCTTAGTAGACAGATACGCGTATTTT. Its translation: CASSPLVDRYAYF. The V gene is TRBV7-2, the J gene TRBJ2-3, with D maybe TRBD1 (5 bases). This CDR3 is built from 13 residues. The germline V and J ends were trimmed by 5 bases and 14 bases, with 20 bases remaining between them. Germline-derived CDR1 and CDR2 are SGHTA and FQGNSA.

V usage is TRBV7-2 and J usage is TRBJ2-2, with a tentative D call TRBD1 (5 bases). The germline V and J ends were trimmed by 1 base and 9 bases, with 12 bases remaining between them. CDR3 length: 14 amino acids. Germline V gives CDR1 SGHTA, CDR2 FQGNSA. This chain's CDR3 is CASSLDVAGRELFF. The CDR3 region has the DNA TGTGCCAGCAGCTTAGACGTAGCAGGGAGGGAGCTGTTTTTT.

The chain carries TRBV29-1 and TRBJ1-2; D not certain. This CDR3 contains 11 residues. Deletions cut 7 bases from V and 7 bases from J, with 13 bases between. Per the germline V gene, CDR1 is SQVTM and CDR2 is ANQGSEA. CDR3 protein: CSGDLLPGYTF. CDR3 nucleotide sequence: TGCAGCGGTGATCTCCTCCCTGGCTACACCTTC.

V gene TRBV5-1 combines with J gene TRBJ2-7; D possibly corresponds to TRBD1 (6 bases). CDR3 length equals 15 residues. Trimming shortened V by 2 bases and J by 3 bases, and 15 bases separated the two germline ends. Germline V gives CDR1 SGHRS, CDR2 YFSETQ. CDR3 region: CASSFTRQANYEQYF. The CDR3 coding sequence is TGCGCCAGCAGCTTCACACGACAGGCGAACTACGAGCAGTACTTC.

This chain connects TRBV11-1 to TRBJ2-1; 8 nucleotides align to TRBD2. The length of the CDR3 is 17 residues. Germline trimming cut 1 base from V and 0 bases from J; bases unmatched to any gene: 5. Germline V lookup: CDR1 SGHAT, CDR2 FQDESV (reference sequence). The CDR3 spells CASSLESGRGSYNEQFF. For the CDR3, the DNA is TGTGCCAGCAGCTTAGAGTCCGGGAGGGGCTCCTACAATGAGCAGTTCTTC.

The chain joins TRBV29-1 to TRBJ2-5; 7 nucleotides agree with TRBD2. The CDR3 runs 15 residues. Germline CDR1 and CDR2: SQVTM and ANQGSEA. V was clipped by 1 base and J by 11 bases; unmatched bases: 16. The CDR3 DNA reads TGCAGCGTTGAAGGGGGAGGGCTAGCTTACAATGAGCAGTACTTC. It yields the protein CSVEGGGLAYNEQYF.

This clonotype was seen a handful of times. The chain carries TRBV18 and TRBJ1-6; 8 bases are shared with TRBD1. Germline CDR1 and CDR2: KGHSH and LQKENI. The J segment lost 0 bases and the V segment lost 5 bases, leaving 9 bases of the junction unmatched. The CDR3 is 18 amino acids. The CDR3 sequence is CASSSRDRGSSYNSPLHF. The CDR3 DNA is TGTGCCAGCTCATCGCGCGACAGGGGAAGCTCCTATAATTCACCCCTCCACTTT.

The V gene is TRBV14, the J gene TRBJ1-2; D is undetermined. The germline V gene has CDR1 SGHDN and CDR2 FVKESK. This CDR3 has 14 amino acids. V shed 0 bases and J shed 4 bases, with 9 bases lying between them. The DNA for the CDR3 is TGTGCCAGCAGCCAAGAAGGGTTCCTCTATGGCTACACCTTC. It encodes CASSQEGFLYGYTF.

The CDR3 sequence: CATRAADTQYF. The CDR3 DNA reads TGTGCCACCAGAGCGGCAGATACGCAGTATTTT. The rearrangement joins TRBV15 to TRBJ2-3, with D possibly TRBD2 on 5 matching bases. V lost 6 bases and J lost 4, with 5 bases in between. The CDR3 loop spans 11 amino acids. Germline V CDR1 and CDR2: LNHNV, YYDKDF (reference sequence).

The chain links TRBV4-1 to TRBJ2-5; possibly TRBD2 for D (6 bases). The CDR3 is 13 residues long. Trimming shortened V by 2 bases and J by 10 bases, and 14 bases separated the two germline ends. CDR1 and CDR2 (germline): MGHRA, YSYEKL. The CDR3 protein is CASSQWTTESQYF. As DNA, the CDR3 is TGCGCCAGCAGCCAATGGACTACCGAAAGCCAGTACTTC.